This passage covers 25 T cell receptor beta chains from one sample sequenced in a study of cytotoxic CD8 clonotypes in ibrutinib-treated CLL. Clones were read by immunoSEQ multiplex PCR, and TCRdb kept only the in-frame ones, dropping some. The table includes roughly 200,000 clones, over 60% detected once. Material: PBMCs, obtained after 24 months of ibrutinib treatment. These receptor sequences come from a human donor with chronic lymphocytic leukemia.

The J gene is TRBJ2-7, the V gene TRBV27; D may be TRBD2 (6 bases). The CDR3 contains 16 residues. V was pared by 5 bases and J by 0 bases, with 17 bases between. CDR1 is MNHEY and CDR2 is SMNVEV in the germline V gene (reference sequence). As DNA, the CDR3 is TGTGCCAGCAGTCCCGCGGGGCGGCTAAACTCCTACGAGCAGTACTTC. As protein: CASSPAGRLNSYEQYF.

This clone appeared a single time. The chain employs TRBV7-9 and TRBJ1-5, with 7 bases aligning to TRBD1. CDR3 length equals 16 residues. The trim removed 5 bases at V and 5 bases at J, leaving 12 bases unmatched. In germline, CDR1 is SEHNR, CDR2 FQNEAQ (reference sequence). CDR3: CASSRDSITRDQPQHF. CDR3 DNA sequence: TGTGCCAGCAGCCGGGACAGTATCACAAGGGATCAGCCCCAGCATTTT.

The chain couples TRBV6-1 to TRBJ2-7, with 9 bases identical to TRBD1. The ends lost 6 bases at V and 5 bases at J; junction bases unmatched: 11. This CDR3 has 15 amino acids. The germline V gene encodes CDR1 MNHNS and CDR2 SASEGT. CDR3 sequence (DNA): TGTGCCAGCAGATTAACCGGGACAGGGCCCGACGAGCAGTACTTC. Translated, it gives CASRLTGTGPDEQYF.

The CDR3 loop is CASTLFRGEKLFF. The DNA for the CDR3 is TGTGCCAGCACCCTCTTTAGAGGAGAAAAACTGTTTTTT. The rearrangement uses TRBV27 and TRBJ1-4; D is undetermined. V lost 7 bases and J lost 8, with 14 bases in between. This CDR3 contains 13 residues. Germline CDR1 reads MNHEY; CDR2 reads SMNVEV (reference sequence).

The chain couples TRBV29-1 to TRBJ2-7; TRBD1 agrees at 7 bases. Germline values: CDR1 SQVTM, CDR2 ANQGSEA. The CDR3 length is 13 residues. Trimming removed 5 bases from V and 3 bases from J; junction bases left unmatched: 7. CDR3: CSVLGGTFYEQYF. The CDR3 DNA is TGCAGCGTTTTAGGGGGCACCTTCTACGAGCAGTACTTC.

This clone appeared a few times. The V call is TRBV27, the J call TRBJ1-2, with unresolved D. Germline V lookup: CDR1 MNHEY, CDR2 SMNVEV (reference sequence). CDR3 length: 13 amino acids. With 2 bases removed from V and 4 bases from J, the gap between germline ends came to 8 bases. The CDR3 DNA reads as TGTGCCAGCAGTTTACGGGCTGGCTATGGCTACACCTTC. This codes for CASSLRAGYGYTF.

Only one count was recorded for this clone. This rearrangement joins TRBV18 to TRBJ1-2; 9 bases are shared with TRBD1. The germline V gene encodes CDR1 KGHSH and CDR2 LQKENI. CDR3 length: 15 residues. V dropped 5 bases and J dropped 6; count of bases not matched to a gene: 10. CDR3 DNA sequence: TGTGCCAGCTCAAAACAGGGGGCGCAATATGATGGCTACACCTTC. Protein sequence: CASSKQGAQYDGYTF. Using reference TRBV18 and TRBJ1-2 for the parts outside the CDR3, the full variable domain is NAGVMQNPRHLVRRRGQEARLRCSPMKGHSHVYWYRQLPEEGLKFMVYLQKENIIDESGMPKERFSAEFPKEGPSILRIQQVVRGDSAAYFCASSKQGAQYDGYTFGSGTRLTVV.

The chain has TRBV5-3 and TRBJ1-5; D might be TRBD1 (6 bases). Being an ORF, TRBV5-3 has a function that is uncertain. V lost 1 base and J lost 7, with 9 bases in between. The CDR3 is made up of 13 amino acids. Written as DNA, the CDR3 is TGTGCCAGAAGCTTGACAGGGTTACAGCCCCAGCATTTT. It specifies CARSLTGLQPQHF.

The CDR3 protein is CASGFDTGELFF. CDR3 sequence (DNA): TGTGCCAGCGGGTTTGACACCGGGGAGCTGTTTTTT. This chain connects TRBV27 to TRBJ2-2, with unresolved D. V was shortened by 8 bases and J by 3 bases, with 7 bases between the two germline ends. This CDR3 region has 12 residues. Looked up from germline, CDR1 is MNHEY and CDR2 is SMNVEV (reference sequence).

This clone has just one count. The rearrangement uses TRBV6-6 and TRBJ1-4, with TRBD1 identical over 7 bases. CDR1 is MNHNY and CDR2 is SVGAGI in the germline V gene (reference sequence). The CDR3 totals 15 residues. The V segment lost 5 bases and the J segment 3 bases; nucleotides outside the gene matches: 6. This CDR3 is CASSRRDRPNEKLFF. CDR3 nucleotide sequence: TGTGCCAGCAGTCGTCGGGACAGACCTAATGAAAAACTGTTTTTT.

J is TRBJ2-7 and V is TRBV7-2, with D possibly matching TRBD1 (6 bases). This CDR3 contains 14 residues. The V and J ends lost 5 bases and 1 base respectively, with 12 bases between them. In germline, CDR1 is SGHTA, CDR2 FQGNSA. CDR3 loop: CASSLGQTSYEQYF. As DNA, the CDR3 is TGTGCCAGCAGCCTTGGACAGACTTCCTACGAGCAGTACTTC.

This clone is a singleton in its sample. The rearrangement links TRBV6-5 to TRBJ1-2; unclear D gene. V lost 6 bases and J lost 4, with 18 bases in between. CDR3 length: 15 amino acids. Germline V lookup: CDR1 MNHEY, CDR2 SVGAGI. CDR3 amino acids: CASSYGSEKRYGYTF. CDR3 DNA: TGTGCCAGCAGCTACGGCAGTGAAAAACGCTATGGCTACACCTTC.

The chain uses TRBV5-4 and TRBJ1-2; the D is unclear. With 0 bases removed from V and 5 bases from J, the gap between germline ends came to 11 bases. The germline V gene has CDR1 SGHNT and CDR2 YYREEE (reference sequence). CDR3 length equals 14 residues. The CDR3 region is CASSLERESYGYTF. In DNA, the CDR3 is TGTGCCAGCAGCTTGGAAAGGGAATCGTATGGCTACACCTTC.

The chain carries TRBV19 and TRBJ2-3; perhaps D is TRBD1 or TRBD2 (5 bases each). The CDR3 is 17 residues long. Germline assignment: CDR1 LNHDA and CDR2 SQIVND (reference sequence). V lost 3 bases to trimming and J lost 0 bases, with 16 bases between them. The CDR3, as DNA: TGTGCCAGTAGTATCGGGGCGGCGAGTAGAAGCACAGATACGCAGTATTTT. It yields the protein CASSIGAASRSTDTQYF.

The CDR3 here is CASSPRGTGANVLTF. In DNA form, the CDR3 reads TGTGCCAGCTCACCAAGAGGGACCGGGGCCAACGTCCTGACTTTC. The gene calls are TRBV18 and TRBJ2-6; tentatively, D is TRBD1 or TRBD2 (5 bases each). The length of the CDR3 is 15 residues. CDR1 is KGHSH, CDR2 LQKENI, per germline. The germline V and J ends were trimmed by 2 bases and 4 bases, with 9 bases remaining between them.

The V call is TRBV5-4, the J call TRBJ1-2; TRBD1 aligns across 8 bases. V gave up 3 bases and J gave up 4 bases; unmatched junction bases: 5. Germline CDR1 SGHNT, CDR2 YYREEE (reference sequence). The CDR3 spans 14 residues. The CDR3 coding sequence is TGTGCCAGCAGCTCCAGGGGGCAGGGCTATGGCTACACCTTC. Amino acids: CASSSRGQGYGYTF.

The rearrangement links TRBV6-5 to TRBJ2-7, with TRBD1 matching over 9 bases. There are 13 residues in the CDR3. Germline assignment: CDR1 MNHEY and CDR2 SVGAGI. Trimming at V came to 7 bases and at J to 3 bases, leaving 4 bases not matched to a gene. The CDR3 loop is CASTGQGHYEQYF. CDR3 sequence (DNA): TGTGCCAGCACGGGACAGGGACACTACGAGCAGTACTTC.

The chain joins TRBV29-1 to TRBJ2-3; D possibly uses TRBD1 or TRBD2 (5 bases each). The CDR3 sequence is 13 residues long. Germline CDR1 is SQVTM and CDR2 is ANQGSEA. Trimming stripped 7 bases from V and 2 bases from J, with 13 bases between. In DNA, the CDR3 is TGCAGCGCCGCGGACGGGACCACAGATACGCAGTATTTT. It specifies CSAADGTTDTQYF.

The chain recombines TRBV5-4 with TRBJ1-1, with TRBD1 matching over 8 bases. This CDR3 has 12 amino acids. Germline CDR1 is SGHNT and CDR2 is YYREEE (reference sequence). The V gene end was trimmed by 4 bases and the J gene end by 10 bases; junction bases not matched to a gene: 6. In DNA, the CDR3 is TGTGCCAGCAGCGCGACAGGGGAGAGAGCTTTCTTT. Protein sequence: CASSATGERAFF.

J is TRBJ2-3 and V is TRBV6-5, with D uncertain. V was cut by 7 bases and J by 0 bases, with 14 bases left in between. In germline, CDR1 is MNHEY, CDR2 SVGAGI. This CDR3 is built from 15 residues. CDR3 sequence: CASTRAYLSTDTQYF. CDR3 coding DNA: TGTGCCAGCACCCGGGCCTACCTAAGCACAGATACGCAGTATTTT.

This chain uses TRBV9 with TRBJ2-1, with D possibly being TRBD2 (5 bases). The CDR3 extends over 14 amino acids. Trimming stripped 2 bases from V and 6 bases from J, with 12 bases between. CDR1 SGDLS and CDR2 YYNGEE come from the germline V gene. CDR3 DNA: TGTGCCAGCAGCGTCACGGGATATCGCAATGAGCAGTTCTTC. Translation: CASSVTGYRNEQFF.

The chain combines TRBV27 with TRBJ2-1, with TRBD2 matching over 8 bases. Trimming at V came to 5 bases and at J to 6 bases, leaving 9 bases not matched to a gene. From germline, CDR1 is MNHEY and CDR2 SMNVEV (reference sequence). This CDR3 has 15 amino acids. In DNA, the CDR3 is TGTGCCAGCAGTACGGGGACTAGTTTGGGCAATGAGCAGTTCTTC. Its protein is CASSTGTSLGNEQFF.

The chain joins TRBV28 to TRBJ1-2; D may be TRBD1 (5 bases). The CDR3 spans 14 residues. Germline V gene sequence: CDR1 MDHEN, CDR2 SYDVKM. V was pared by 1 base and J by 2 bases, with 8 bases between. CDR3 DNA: TGTGCCAGCAGTTTATTTCCAGGGAACTATGGCTACACCTTC. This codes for CASSLFPGNYGYTF.

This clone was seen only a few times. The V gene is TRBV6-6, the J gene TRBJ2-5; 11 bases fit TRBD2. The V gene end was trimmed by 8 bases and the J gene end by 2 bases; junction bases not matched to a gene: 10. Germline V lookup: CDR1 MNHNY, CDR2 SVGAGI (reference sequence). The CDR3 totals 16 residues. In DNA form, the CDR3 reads TGTGCCAGCTGGGGACTAGCGGTGAATGGGCAAGAGACCCAGTACTTC. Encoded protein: CASWGLAVNGQETQYF.

The CDR3 region has the DNA TGTGCCAGCAGCTTTGGTGTGAGCTCTGGAAACACCATATATTTT. Its translation: CASSFGVSSGNTIYF. The chain employs TRBV7-2 and TRBJ1-3; D is unclear. CDR1 is SGHTA and CDR2 is FQGNSA in the germline V gene. Trimming removed 3 bases from V and 0 bases from J, with 9 bases in between. The length of the CDR3 is 15 residues.